One TCR beta chain is described in this entry. The antigen is unknown. These data come from a study of T cell repertoires in cytomegalovirus infection. Study-level background: Use of recently identified HLA-C-restricted and well-studied HLA-B-restricted CMV epitopes was part of the study. A matching HLA type, together with CMV infection, was signaled by public TCR beta signatures. Study observations and caveats: Within the response measured ex vivo, HLA-C-restricted CMV-specific TCR beta clonotypes were dominant. Based on cumulative public TCR beta family frequency, carriers of CMV plus the relevant HLA were identified.

V was cut by 6 bases and J by 5 bases, with 17 bases left in between. This CDR3 has 15 residues. Germline assignment: CDR1 MNHNS and CDR2 SASEGT. In TCRdb, the reads were re-called with MiXCR into one record per CDR3 protein. The data show about 220,000 distinct CDR3 sequences, around 35% seen once. Specimen: CD8+ T cells from cultured PBMCs, collected from culture after CMV antigen stimulation. The chain joins TRBV6-1 to TRBJ2-1; D uncertain. The receptor comes from a human donor in good health (CMV status not recorded). Some clones in this sample may be carry-over from other donors' samples. CDR3 sequence: CASSPRITGDNEQFF. The DNA for the CDR3 is TGTGCCAGCAGCCCCCGCATAACGGGCGACAATGAGCAGTTCTTC.